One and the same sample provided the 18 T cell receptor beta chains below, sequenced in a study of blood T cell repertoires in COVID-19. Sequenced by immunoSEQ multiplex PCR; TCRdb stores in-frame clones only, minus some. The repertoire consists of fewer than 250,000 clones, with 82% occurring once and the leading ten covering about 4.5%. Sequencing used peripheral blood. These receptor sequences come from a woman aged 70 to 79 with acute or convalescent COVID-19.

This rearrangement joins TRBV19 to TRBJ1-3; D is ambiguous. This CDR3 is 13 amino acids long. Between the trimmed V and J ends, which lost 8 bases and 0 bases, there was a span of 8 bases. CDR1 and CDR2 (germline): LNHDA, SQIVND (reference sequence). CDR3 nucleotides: TGTGCCAGTGGTAGCAGCTCTGGAAACACCATATATTTT. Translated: CASGSSSGNTIYF.

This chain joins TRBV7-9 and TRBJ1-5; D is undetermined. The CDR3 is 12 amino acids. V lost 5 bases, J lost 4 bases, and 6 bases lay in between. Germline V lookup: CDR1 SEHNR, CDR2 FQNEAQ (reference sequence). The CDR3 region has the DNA TGTGCCAGCAGCGCGATTAATCAGCCCCAGCATTTT. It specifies CASSAINQPQHF.

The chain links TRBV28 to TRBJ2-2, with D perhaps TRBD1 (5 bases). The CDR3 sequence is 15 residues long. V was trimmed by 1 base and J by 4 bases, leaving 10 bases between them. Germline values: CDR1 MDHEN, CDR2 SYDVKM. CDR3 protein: CASSLLGAVTGELFF. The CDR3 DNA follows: TGTGCCAGCAGTTTATTAGGGGCCGTCACCGGGGAGCTGTTTTTT.

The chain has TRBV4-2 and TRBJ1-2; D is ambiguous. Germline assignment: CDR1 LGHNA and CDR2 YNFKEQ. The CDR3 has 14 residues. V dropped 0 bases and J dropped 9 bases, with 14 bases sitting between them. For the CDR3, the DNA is TGTGCCAGCAGCCAAGATCAATCGGGTTCTAGCTACACCTTC. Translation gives CASSQDQSGSSYTF.

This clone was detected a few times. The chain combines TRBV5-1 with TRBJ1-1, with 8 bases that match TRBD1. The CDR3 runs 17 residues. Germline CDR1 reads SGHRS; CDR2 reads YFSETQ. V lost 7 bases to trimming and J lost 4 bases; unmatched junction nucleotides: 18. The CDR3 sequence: CASGKSGGAGGVTEAFF. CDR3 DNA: TGCGCCAGCGGAAAATCAGGGGGCGCAGGCGGCGTCACTGAAGCTTTCTTT.

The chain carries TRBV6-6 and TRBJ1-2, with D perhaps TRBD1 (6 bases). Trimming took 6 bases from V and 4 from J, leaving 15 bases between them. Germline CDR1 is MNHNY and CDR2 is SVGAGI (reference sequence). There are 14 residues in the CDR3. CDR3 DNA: TGTGCCAGCAGGGACAAACAGGGAAGCTATGGCTACACCTTC. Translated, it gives CASRDKQGSYGYTF.

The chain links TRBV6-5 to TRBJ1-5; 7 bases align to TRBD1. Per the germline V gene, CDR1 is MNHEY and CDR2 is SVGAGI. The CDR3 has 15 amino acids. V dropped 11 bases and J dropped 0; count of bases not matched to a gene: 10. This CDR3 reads CACRTGGNSNQPQHF. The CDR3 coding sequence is TGTGCCTGCCGGACAGGCGGAAATAGCAATCAGCCCCAGCATTTT.

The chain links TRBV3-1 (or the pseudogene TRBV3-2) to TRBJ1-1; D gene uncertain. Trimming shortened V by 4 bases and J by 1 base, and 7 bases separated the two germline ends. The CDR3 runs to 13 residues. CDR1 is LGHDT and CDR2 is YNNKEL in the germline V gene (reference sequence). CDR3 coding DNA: TGTGCCAGCAGCCCAGGAGGGAACACTGAAGCTTTCTTT. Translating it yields CASSPGGNTEAFF.

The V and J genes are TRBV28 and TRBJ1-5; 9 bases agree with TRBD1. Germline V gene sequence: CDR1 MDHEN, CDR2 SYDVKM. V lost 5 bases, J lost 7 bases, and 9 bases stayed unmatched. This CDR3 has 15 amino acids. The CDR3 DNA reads TGTGCCAGCAGTCAGGGACAGGGAAGAAACCAGCCCCAGCATTTT. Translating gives CASSQGQGRNQPQHF.

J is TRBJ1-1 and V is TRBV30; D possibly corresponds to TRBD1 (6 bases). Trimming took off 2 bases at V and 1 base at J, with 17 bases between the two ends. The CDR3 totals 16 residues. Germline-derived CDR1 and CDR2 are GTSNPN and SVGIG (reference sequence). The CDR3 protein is CAWSPYSGTTNTEAFF. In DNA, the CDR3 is TGTGCCTGGAGTCCCTATTCCGGGACAACGAACACTGAAGCTTTCTTT.

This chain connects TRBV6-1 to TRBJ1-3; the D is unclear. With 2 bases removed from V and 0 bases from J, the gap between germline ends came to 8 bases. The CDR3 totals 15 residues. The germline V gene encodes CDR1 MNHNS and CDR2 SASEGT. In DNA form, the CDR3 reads TGTGCCAGCAGTGAAATAGTTAGCTCTGGAAACACCATATATTTT. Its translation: CASSEIVSSGNTIYF.

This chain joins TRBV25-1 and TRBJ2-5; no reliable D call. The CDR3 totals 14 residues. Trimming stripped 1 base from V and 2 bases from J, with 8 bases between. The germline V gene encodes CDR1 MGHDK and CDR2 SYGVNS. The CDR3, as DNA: TGTGCCAGCAGTGAATGGTCAGGTCAAGAGACCCAGTACTTC. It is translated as CASSEWSGQETQYF.

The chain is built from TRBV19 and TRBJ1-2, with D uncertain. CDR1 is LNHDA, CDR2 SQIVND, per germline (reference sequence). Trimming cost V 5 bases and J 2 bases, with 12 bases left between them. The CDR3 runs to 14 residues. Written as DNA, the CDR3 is TGTGCCAGTAGTCCCCGGACTGGAAACTATGGCTACACCTTC. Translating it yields CASSPRTGNYGYTF.

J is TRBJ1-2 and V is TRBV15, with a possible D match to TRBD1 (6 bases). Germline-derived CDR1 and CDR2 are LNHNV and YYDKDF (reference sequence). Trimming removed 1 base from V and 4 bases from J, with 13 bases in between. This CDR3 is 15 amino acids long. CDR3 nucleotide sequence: TGTGCCACCAGCAGAGCCCCAGGGGTTCCCTATGGCTACACCTTC. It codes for CATSRAPGVPYGYTF.

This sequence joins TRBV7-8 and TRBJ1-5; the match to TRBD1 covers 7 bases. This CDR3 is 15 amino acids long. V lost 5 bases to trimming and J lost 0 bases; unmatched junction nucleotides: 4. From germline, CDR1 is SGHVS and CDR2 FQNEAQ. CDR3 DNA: TGTGCCAGCAGCATCGCAGGGGGTAGCAATCAGCCCCAGCATTTT. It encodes CASSIAGGSNQPQHF.

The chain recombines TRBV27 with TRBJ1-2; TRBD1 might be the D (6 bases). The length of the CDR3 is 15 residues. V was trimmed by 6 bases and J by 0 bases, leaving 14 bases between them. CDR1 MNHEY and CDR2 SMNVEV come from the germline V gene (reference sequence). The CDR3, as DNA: TGTGCCAGCAGCTGGACAGCTTCAGCTAACTATGGCTACACCTTC. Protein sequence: CASSWTASANYGYTF.

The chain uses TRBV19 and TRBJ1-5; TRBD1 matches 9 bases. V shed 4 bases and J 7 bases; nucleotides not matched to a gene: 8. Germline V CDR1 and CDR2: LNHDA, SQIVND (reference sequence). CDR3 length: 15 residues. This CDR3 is CASSRGQGRGQPQHF. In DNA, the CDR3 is TGTGCCAGTAGTAGGGGACAGGGCAGGGGCCAGCCCCAGCATTTT.

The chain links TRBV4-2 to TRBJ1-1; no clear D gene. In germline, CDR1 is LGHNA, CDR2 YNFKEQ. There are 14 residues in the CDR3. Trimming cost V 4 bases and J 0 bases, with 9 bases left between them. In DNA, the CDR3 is TGTGCCAGCAGCCCACTGGGAGTGAACACTGAAGCTTTCTTT. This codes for CASSPLGVNTEAFF.